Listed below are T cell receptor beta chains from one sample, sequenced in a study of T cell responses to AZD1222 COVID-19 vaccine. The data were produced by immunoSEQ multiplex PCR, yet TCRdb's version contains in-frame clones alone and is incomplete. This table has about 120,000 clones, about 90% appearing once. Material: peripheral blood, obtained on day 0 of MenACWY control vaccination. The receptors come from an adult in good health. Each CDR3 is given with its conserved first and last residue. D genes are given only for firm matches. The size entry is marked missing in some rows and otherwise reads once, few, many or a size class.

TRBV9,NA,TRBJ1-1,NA,TGTGCCAGCAGCGTAGCGCAAGGTGGGGGAAAGACTGAAGCTTTCTTT,CASSVAQGGGKTEAFF
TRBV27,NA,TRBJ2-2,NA,TGTGCCAGCAGTTTATCGTTTTTATTGACCGGGGAGCTGTTTTTT,CASSLSFLLTGELFF
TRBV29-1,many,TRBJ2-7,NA,TGCAGCGTTGAGTCACCTTCCTACGAGCAGTACTTC,CSVESPSYEQYF
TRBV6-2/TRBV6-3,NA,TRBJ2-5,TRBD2,TGTGCCAGCAGTTACTCTACTAGCGGGGGATTCCAAGAGACCCAGTACTTC,CASSYSTSGGFQETQYF
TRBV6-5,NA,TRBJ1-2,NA,TGTGCCAGCAGTTACTCGATTCGGGGACCTGGGGGCTACACCTTC,CASSYSIRGPGGYTF
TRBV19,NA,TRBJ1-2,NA,TGTGCCAGTAGTCCCCGCGGGCAACTCTATGGCTACACCTTC,CASSPRGQLYGYTF
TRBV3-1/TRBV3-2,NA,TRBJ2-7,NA,TGTGCCAGCAGCCAAGACAGGAGCTACGAGCAGTACTTC,CASSQDRSYEQYF
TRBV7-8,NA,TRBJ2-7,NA,TGTGCCAGCAGCTTAAGACCCAACTCCTACGAGCAGTACTTC,CASSLRPNSYEQYF
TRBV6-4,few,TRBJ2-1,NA,TGTGCCAGCAGTGACGGAGGGAATAATGAGCAGTTCTTC,CASSDGGNNEQFF
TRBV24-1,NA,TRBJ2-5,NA,TGTGCCACCAGTGATTTGTTCGGAGAGACCCAGTACTTC,CATSDLFGETQYF
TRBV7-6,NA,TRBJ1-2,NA,TGTGCCAGCAGCTTAGCGCGTGGCTATGGCTACACCTTC,CASSLARGYGYTF
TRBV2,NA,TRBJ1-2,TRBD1,TGTGCCAGCAGTGTCCGCCTCACAGGGGGCGCAGATGGCTACACCTTC,CASSVRLTGGADGYTF
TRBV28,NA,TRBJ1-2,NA,TGTGCCAGCAGTTTAGAGTCGGTGGGGGGCTGGTATGGCTACACCTTC,CASSLESVGGWYGYTF
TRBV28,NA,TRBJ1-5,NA,TGTGCCAGCAGTTTGACAGTTAAAGGGCAGCCCCAGCATTTT,CASSLTVKGQPQHF
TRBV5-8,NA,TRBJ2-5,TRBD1,TGTGCCAGCAGCTTGGGCTGGGACAGGGAGACCCAGTACTTC,CASSLGWDRETQYF
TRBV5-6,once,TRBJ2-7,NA,TGTGCCAGCAGCTTGGGAGGGGCGCTTGAGCAGTACTTC,CASSLGGALEQYF
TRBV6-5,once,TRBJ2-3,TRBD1,TGTGCCAGCAGGGGGACAGGGGGAGGGGATACGCAGTATTTT,CASRGTGGGDTQYF